The rows below give T cell receptor beta chains drawn from one sample of a study of graft-versus-host responses after intestinal transplantation. Antigens of these TCRs are unknown. Method: immunoSEQ multiplex PCR; TCRdb's copy keeps in-frame clones and lacks some. The data contain about 90,000 clones, about 93% of them singletons. This specimen consisted of unstimulated CD8+ T cells sorted from spleen or lymph node cells, obtained before transplant. All receptors come from a human donor who was the organ donor for an intestinal transplant. The CDR3 runs from the conserved cysteine through the conserved F or W. D genes are given only for firm matches. Where a row states a size, it is once, few, many or the class of an expanded clone; other rows omit it.

18	NA	TRBV1	NA	TRBJ2-2	CTSSQVGGRAPNTGELFF	TGCACCAGCAGCCAAGTGGGAGGGCGGGCGCCGAACACCGGGGAGCTGTTTTTT
16	TRBD1	TRBV7-2	NA	TRBJ1-6	CASSPRQGAGNSPLHF	TGTGCCAGCAGCCCTCGACAGGGGGCAGGCAATTCACCCCTCCACTTT
17	NA	TRBV6-1	NA	TRBJ1-6	CASSEFGLRSYNSPLHF	TGTGCCAGCAGTGAATTTGGGCTCAGGTCCTATAATTCACCCCTCCACTTT
15	NA	TRBV7-9	NA	TRBJ1-1	CASSFPQTMNTEAFF	TGTGCCAGCAGCTTCCCACAGACCATGAACACTGAAGCTTTCTTT
15	TRBD2	TRBV6-5	NA	TRBJ2-7	CASSSTSGVTYEQYF	TGTGCCAGCAGTTCTACTAGCGGAGTTACCTACGAGCAGTACTTC
16	TRBD2	TRBV7-3	NA	TRBJ2-3	CASSHGVAGVTDTQYF	TGTGCCAGCAGTCACGGGGTAGCGGGGGTCACAGATACGCAGTATTTT
14	NA	TRBV10-3	NA	TRBJ1-3	CAATGFLSGNTIYF	TGTGCCGCAACAGGGTTTCTCTCTGGAAACACCATATATTTT
15	TRBD2	TRBV9	NA	TRBJ2-4	CASSIGTSGRDIQYF	TGTGCCAGCAGCATCGGGACTAGCGGGAGGGACATTCAGTACTTC
14	NA	TRBV19	NA	TRBJ1-5	CASSMVRVGQPQHF	TGTGCCAGTAGTATGGTCAGGGTCGGTCAGCCCCAGCATTTT
15	TRBD1	TRBV30	NA	TRBJ1-5	CAWSSGTGGRQPQHF	TGTGCCTGGAGCTCCGGGACAGGGGGGAGGCAGCCCCAGCATTTT
13	TRBD1	TRBV5-6	few	TRBJ1-2	CASRRQGPNGYTF	TGTGCCAGCCGACGACAGGGCCCGAACGGCTACACCTTC
15	TRBD1	TRBV9	NA	TRBJ2-2	CASSVVGQGTGELFF	TGTGCCAGCAGCGTAGTTGGACAGGGTACCGGGGAGCTGTTTTTT
16	TRBD1	TRBV9	NA	TRBJ2-1	CASSVEIETGAHEQFF	TGTGCCAGCAGCGTAGAAATCGAAACAGGGGCCCATGAGCAGTTCTTC
15	TRBD1	TRBV6-6	NA	TRBJ1-5	CASSPGTEGNQPQHF	TGTGCCAGCAGCCCCGGGACAGAGGGCAATCAGCCCCAGCATTTT
14	NA	TRBV28	NA	TRBJ2-7	CASTPRRFTYEQYF	TGTGCCAGCACCCCCCGCAGGTTCACCTACGAGCAGTACTTC
13	TRBD1	TRBV19	NA	TRBJ1-1	CASRSTGGTEAFF	TGTGCCAGTAGGTCGACAGGGGGCACTGAAGCTTTCTTT
13	NA	TRBV9	NA	TRBJ1-1	CASSPGGNTEAFF	TGTGCCAGCAGCCCCGGAGGGAACACTGAAGCTTTCTTT
14	TRBD2	TRBV27	NA	TRBJ2-7	CASSLGGGTYEQYF	TGTGCCAGCAGTCTCGGGGGAGGGACCTACGAGCAGTACTTC
14	TRBD1	TRBV5-3	once	TRBJ2-7	CARSLGDSSYEQYF	TGTGCCAGAAGCTTGGGGGACAGCTCCTACGAGCAGTACTTC
15	TRBD2	TRBV19	once	TRBJ2-7	CASSISGSASYEQYF	TGTGCCAGTAGTATTAGCGGGAGCGCCTCCTACGAGCAGTACTTC
14	TRBD2	TRBV4-1	once	TRBJ2-7	CASSPAGGPREQYF	TGCGCCAGCAGCCCGGCGGGGGGGCCGAGGGAGCAGTACTTC
15	TRBD1	TRBV5-6	NA	TRBJ1-1	CASSSPTGYPTEAFF	TGTGCCAGCAGTAGCCCGACAGGGTACCCTACTGAAGCTTTCTTT
14	TRBD2	TRBV16	NA	TRBJ2-1	CASSQSSGSAEQFF	TGTGCCAGCAGCCAATCGAGCGGGAGCGCCGAGCAGTTCTTC
10	NA	TRBV30	NA	TRBJ1-1	CAWMRHEAFF	TGTGCCTGGATGAGACATGAAGCTTTCTTT
16	TRBD1	TRBV5-6	NA	TRBJ2-7	CASSLGPRGILSEQYF	TGTGCCAGCAGCTTGGGCCCCAGGGGGATTCTCTCCGAGCAGTACTTC
14	NA	TRBV11-3	NA	TRBJ2-7	CASSKQAGLYEQYF	TGTGCCAGCAGTAAACAAGCGGGTCTCTACGAGCAGTACTTC
16	TRBD1	TRBV15	NA	TRBJ1-4	CATSSWVGQGGEKLFF	TGTGCCACCAGCAGTTGGGTAGGACAGGGCGGTGAAAAACTGTTTTTT
14	NA	TRBV19	NA	TRBJ1-1	CASSMRTSDTEAFF	TGTGCCAGTAGTATGCGGACTTCGGACACTGAAGCTTTCTTT
15	TRBD1	TRBV2	NA	TRBJ1-1	CASSEHQGANTEAFF	TGTGCCAGCAGTGAGCACCAGGGGGCAAACACTGAAGCTTTCTTT
14	TRBD1	TRBV14	NA	TRBJ2-1	CASSPGQGNNEQFF	TGTGCCAGCAGCCCGGGACAGGGTAACAATGAGCAGTTCTTC
15	TRBD1	TRBV15	NA	TRBJ2-3	CATSNDREITDTQYF	TGTGCCACCAGCAACGACAGGGAGATCACAGATACGCAGTATTTT
14	NA	TRBV7-9	NA	TRBJ2-1	CASSLPPSNDEQFF	TGTGCCAGCAGCTTACCCCCCTCTAACGATGAGCAGTTCTTC
16	NA	TRBV4-1	NA	TRBJ1-3	CASSQRLRSSGNTIYF	TGCGCCAGCAGCCAACGCCTGCGGAGCTCTGGAAACACCATATATTTT
15	NA	TRBV19	NA	TRBJ1-1	CASSIVAGLYTEAFF	TGTGCCAGTAGTATAGTCGCAGGGTTGTACACTGAAGCTTTCTTT
19	NA	TRBV2	NA	TRBJ2-4	CASSEAPGPFLLAKNIQYF	TGTGCCAGCAGTGAAGCGCCAGGGCCGTTTTTGCTAGCCAAAAACATTCAGTACTTC
14	TRBD2	TRBV5-5	NA	TRBJ2-3	CASSPLAETDTQYF	TGTGCCAGCAGCCCGCTAGCGGAGACAGATACGCAGTATTTT
14	NA	TRBV7-3	NA	TRBJ2-3	CASSQGIAGDTQYF	TGTGCCAGCAGCCAAGGCATTGCCGGGGATACGCAGTATTTT
15	NA	TRBV5-1	NA	TRBJ1-2	CASSLGQASNYGYTF	TGCGCCAGCAGCTTGGGACAGGCGTCAAACTATGGCTACACCTTC